These T cell receptor beta chains were read from a single sample in a study of identifying expanded T cells in peripheral blood. This table comes from immunoSEQ multiplex PCR, and its TCRdb copy is limited to in-frame clones, with some not included. The data show 130,000 or so clones, over 65% seen once. Material: blood. Source of these receptors: a person between 18 and 75 years old in good health. Each CDR3 is given with its conserved first and last residue. A D gene is named only where the DNA matches it firmly. A clone size is listed for some rows: how often the clone was seen (once, few, many), or a class if it is expanded.

TRBV29-1	TRBJ2-5	NA	NA	CSVEEGGQTQYF	TGCAGCGTTGAGGAGGGCGGGCAGACCCAGTACTTC
TRBV7-9	TRBJ2-3	NA	NA	CASSLGAGGTDTQYF	TGTGCCAGCAGCTTAGGGGCCGGGGGCACAGATACGCAGTATTTT
TRBV27	TRBJ1-6	NA	NA	CASSPPGLHNSPLHF	TGTGCCAGCAGCCCCCCTGGGCTACATAATTCACCCCTCCACTTT
TRBV19	TRBJ1-1	NA	NA	CASRTWGNTEAFF	TGTGCCAGTAGAACGTGGGGGAACACTGAAGCTTTCTTT
TRBV11-2	TRBJ1-2	NA	NA	CASSLSPGHTDGYTF	TGTGCCAGCAGCTTATCTCCAGGACATACGGATGGCTACACCTTC
TRBV28	TRBJ1-2	NA	NA	CASAQGYGYTF	TGTGCCAGCGCCCAAGGCTATGGCTACACCTTC
TRBV2	TRBJ2-5	NA	NA	CASSARRQAEGTQYF	TGTGCCAGCAGTGCCCGTCGTCAGGCTGAGGGGACCCAGTACTTC
TRBV19	TRBJ1-3	NA	NA	CASTDPGVRNTIYF	TGTGCCAGTACCGACCCGGGGGTCAGAAACACCATATATTTT
TRBV2	TRBJ2-5	TRBD2	few	CASRLSGSVRGAQYF	TGTGCCAGCAGGCTCTCCGGGAGCGTTCGGGGGGCCCAGTACTTC
TRBV4-3	TRBJ2-1	TRBD1	NA	CASSQGTGTAYNEQFF	TGCGCCAGCAGCCAAGGGACCGGGACAGCCTACAATGAGCAGTTCTTC
TRBV7-9	TRBJ2-4	TRBD2	NA	CASSLLTSGDIQYF	TGTGCCAGCAGCTTATTAACTAGCGGGGACATTCAGTACTTC
TRBV4-3	TRBJ1-2	NA	NA	CASSQAQLGNYGYTF	TGCGCCAGCAGCCAAGCTCAACTGGGGAACTATGGCTACACCTTC
TRBV5-1	TRBJ2-3	TRBD1	NA	CASSWRTGGGTDTQYF	TGCGCCAGCAGCTGGAGGACAGGGGGTGGCACAGATACGCAGTATTTT
TRBV6-1	TRBJ1-2	NA	NA	CASSLGGGTSGYTF	TGTGCCAGCAGCCTAGGGGGGGGGACGAGCGGCTACACCTTC
TRBV7-9	TRBJ1-1	NA	NA	CASSSRASTEAFF	TGTGCCAGCAGCTCAAGGGCTAGCACTGAAGCTTTCTTT
TRBV7-8	TRBJ1-5	NA	NA	CASSLNYKASPEPQHF	TGTGCCAGCAGCTTAAACTATAAGGCCAGCCCAGAGCCCCAGCATTTT
TRBV19	TRBJ2-7	TRBD1	NA	CASSSRDRGYSYEQYF	TGTGCCAGTAGTTCCCGGGACAGGGGGTACTCCTACGAGCAGTACTTC
TRBV11-2	TRBJ2-6	NA	NA	CASSLALSGANVLTF	TGTGCCAGCAGCTTAGCCCTCTCTGGGGCCAACGTCCTGACTTTC
TRBV7-9	TRBJ1-6	NA	NA	CASSPDNRDKFNSPLHF	TGTGCCAGCAGCCCCGATAACCGGGACAAATTTAATTCACCCCTCCACTTT
TRBV27	TRBJ2-5	NA	NA	CATTFGYDVARRGTQYF	TGTGCCACCACTTTCGGGTACGACGTCGCCCGCCGGGGGACCCAGTACTTC
TRBV11-3	TRBJ1-2	NA	NA	CASSLDGSSDYYGYTF	TGTGCCAGCAGCTTAGACGGCAGTTCAGACTACTATGGCTACACCTTC
TRBV28	TRBJ2-6	NA	NA	CASSDRASGANVLTF	TGTGCCAGCAGCGATCGGGCCTCTGGGGCCAACGTCCTGACTTTC
TRBV7-8	TRBJ1-3	NA	many	CASSLAFRAGNTIYF	TGTGCCAGCAGCTTAGCGTTCCGGGCTGGAAACACCATATATTTT
TRBV2	TRBJ1-5	NA	NA	CASSVRGSNQPQHF	TGTGCCAGCAGTGTGAGGGGGTCCAATCAGCCCCAGCATTTT
TRBV4-3	TRBJ2-3	TRBD2	NA	CASSQETAGGHTDTQYF	TGCGCCAGCAGCCAAGAAACAGCGGGGGGGCACACAGATACGCAGTATTTT
TRBV18	TRBJ1-1	NA	NA	CASSPSGTDEAFF	TGTGCCAGCTCACCATCCGGTACAGATGAAGCTTTCTTT
TRBV20-1	TRBJ1-1	NA	NA	CSGRGRAEAFF	TGCAGTGGTAGGGGCCGGGCTGAAGCTTTCTTT
TRBV6-1	TRBJ2-5	NA	NA	CASRLQYQETQYF	TGTGCCAGCAGATTACAGTACCAAGAGACCCAGTACTTC
TRBV10-3	TRBJ2-5	NA	NA	CAIRDTKETQYF	TGTGCCATCCGGGACACCAAAGAGACCCAGTACTTC